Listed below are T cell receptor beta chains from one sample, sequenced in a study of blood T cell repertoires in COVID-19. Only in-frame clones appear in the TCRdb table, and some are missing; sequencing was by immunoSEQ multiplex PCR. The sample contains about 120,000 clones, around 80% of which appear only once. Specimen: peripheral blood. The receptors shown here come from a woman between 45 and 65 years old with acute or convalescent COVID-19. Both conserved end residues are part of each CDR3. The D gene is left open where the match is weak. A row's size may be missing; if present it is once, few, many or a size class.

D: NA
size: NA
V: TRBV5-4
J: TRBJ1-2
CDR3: CASSVTVNYGYTF
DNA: TGTGCCAGCAGCGTGACAGTCAACTATGGCTACACCTTC

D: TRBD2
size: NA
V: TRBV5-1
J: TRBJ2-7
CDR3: CASSLAASSGESYEQYF
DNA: TGCGCCAGCAGCTTGGCGGCGTCTAGCGGGGAGTCCTACGAGCAGTACTTC

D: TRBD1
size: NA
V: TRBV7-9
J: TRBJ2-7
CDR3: CASSSRTGANEQYF
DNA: TGTGCCAGCAGCTCCCGGACAGGGGCGAATGAGCAGTACTTC

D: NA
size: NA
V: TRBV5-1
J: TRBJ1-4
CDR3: CASSSLQGFNEKLFF
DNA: TGCGCCAGCAGCTCCCTACAGGGTTTTAATGAAAAACTGTTTTTT

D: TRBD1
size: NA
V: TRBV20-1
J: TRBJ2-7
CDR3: CSASPGGKYEQYF
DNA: TGCAGTGCTAGTCCAGGGGGCAAATACGAGCAGTACTTC

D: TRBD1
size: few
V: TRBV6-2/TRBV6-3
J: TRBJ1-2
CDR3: CASSQGQDGYTF
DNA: TGTGCCAGCAGTCAAGGACAGGATGGCTACACCTTC

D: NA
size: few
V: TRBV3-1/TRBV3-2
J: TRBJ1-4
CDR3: CASSPQREKLFF
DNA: TGTGCCAGCAGCCCTCAGAGGGAAAAACTGTTTTTT

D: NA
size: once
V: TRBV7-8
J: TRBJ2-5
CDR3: CASSLDRFGETQYF
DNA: TGTGCCAGCAGCTTAGACAGGTTTGGAGAGACCCAGTACTTC

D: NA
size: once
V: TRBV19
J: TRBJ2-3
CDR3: CASSIKAGTDTQYF
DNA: TGTGCCAGTAGTATAAAGGCGGGGACAGATACGCAGTATTTT

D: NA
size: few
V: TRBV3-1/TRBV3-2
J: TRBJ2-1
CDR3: CASSQAYWRASSYNEQFF
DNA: TGTGCCAGCAGCCAGGCGTATTGGCGGGCGAGCTCCTACAATGAGCAGTTCTTC

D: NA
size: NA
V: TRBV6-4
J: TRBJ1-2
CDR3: CASRVTVNYGYTF
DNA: TGTGCCAGCAGAGTGACAGTTAACTATGGCTACACCTTC

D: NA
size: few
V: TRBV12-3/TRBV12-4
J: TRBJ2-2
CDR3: CASSFQSRELFF
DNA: TGTGCCAGCAGTTTTCAGTCCCGGGAGCTGTTTTTT

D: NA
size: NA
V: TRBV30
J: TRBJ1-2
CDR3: CAWTKWETGPFYGYTF
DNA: TGTGCCTGGACAAAATGGGAAACAGGGCCTTTCTATGGCTACACCTTC

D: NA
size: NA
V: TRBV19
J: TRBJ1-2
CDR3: CASSGDAFRGYGYTF
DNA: TGTGCCAGTAGTGGTGACGCCTTCAGGGGCTATGGCTACACCTTC

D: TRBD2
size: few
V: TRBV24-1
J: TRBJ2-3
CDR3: CATSDSPAGGRGTQYF
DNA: TGTGCCACCAGTGATAGCCCAGCGGGAGGTCGGGGTACGCAGTATTTT

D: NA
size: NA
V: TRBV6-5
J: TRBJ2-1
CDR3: CASTPGQSYNEQFF
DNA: TGTGCCAGCACTCCCGGACAGTCATACAATGAGCAGTTCTTC

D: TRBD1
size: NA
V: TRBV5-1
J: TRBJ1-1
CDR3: CASSFGQERAEAFF
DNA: TGCGCCAGCAGCTTTGGACAGGAACGGGCTGAAGCTTTCTTT

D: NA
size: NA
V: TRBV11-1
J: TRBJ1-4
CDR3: CASSFEVAPPEKLFF
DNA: TGTGCCAGCAGCTTCGAAGTGGCCCCTCCCGAAAAACTGTTTTTT

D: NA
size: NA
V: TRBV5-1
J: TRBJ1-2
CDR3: CASSFQARYGYTF
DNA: TGCGCCAGCAGCTTCCAGGCGCGATACGGCTACACCTTC

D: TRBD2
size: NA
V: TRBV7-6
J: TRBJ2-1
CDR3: CASSTQAGGVNEQFF
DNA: TGTGCCAGCAGCACCCAAGCGGGAGGAGTCAATGAGCAGTTCTTC

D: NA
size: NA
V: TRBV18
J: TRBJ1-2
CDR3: CASSPRFLERNYGYTF
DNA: TGTGCCAGCTCACCACGGTTCCTCGAGAGGAACTATGGCTACACCTTC

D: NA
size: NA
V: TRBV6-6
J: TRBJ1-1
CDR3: CASTRTGRTEAFF
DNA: TGTGCCAGCACTAGAACAGGGCGCACTGAAGCTTTCTTT

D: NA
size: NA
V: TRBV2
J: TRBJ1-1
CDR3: CASNRMNTEAFF
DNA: TGTGCCAGCAACAGGATGAACACTGAAGCTTTCTTT

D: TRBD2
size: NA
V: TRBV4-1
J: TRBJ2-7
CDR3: CASSRSGESYEQYF
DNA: TGCGCCAGCAGCCGTAGCGGGGAATCCTACGAGCAGTACTTC

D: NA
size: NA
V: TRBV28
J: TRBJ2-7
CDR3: CASSLQGHSYEQYF
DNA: TGTGCCAGCAGTTTGCAGGGCCACTCCTACGAGCAGTACTTC

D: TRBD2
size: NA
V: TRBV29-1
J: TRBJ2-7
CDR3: CSVATGLGLVDEQYF
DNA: TGCAGCGTTGCTACCGGTTTAGGACTAGTTGACGAGCAGTACTTC

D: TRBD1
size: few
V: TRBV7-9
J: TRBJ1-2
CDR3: CASSYTGTGKSYTF
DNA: TGTGCCAGCAGCTATACCGGGACAGGGAAGAGCTACACCTTC

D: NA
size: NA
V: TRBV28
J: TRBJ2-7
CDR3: CASSRKEYSRDEQYF
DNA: TGTGCCAGCAGTCGAAAAGAGTATTCGAGGGACGAGCAGTACTTC

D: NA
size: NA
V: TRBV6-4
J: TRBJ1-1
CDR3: CASSSQINTEAFF
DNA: TGTGCCAGCAGTTCCCAAATTAACACTGAAGCTTTCTTT

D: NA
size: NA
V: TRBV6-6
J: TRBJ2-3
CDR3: CASRDSSTDTQYF
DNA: TGTGCCAGCAGGGACAGCAGCACAGATACGCAGTATTTT

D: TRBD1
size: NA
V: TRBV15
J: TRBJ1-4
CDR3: CATSSRQGLNEKLFF
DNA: TGTGCCACCAGCAGCCGACAGGGCTTAAATGAAAAACTGTTTTTT

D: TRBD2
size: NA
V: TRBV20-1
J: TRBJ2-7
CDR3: CSASKGGRGYEQYF
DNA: TGCAGTGCTAGTAAAGGCGGGAGAGGATACGAGCAGTACTTC

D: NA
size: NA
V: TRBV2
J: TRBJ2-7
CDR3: CASSVGTQIYEQYF
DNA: TGTGCCAGCAGTGTAGGCACACAGATCTACGAGCAGTACTTC

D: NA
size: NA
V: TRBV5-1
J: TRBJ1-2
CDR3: CASSLDSNYGYTF
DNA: TGCGCCAGCAGCTTGGACAGTAACTATGGCTACACCTTC

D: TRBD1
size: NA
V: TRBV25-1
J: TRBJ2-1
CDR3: CASSPPGQGGNEQFF
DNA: TGTGCCAGCAGCCCCCCGGGACAGGGAGGCAATGAGCAGTTCTTC

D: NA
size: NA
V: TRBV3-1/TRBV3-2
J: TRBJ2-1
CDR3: CASSQRDEQFF
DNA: TGTGCCAGCAGCCAGCGGGATGAGCAGTTCTTC

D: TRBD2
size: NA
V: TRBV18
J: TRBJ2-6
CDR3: CASSSGTSGANVLTF
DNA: TGTGCCAGCTCGAGCGGGACCTCTGGGGCCAACGTCCTGACTTTC

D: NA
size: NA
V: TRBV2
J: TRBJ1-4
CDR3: CASSPDSEKLFF
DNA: TGTGCCAGCAGCCCCGACAGCGAAAAACTGTTTTTT

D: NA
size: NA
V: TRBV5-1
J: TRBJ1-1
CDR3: CASSPTTLNTEAFF
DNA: TGCGCCAGCAGCCCAACTACACTGAACACTGAAGCTTTCTTT

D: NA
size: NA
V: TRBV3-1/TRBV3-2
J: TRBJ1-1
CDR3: CASSHQGNTEAFF
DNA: TGTGCCAGCAGCCACCAGGGGAACACTGAAGCTTTCTTT

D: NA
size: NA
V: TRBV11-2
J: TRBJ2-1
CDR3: CASSYRQEISYNEQFF
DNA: TGTGCCAGCAGCTACAGACAGGAAATCTCCTACAATGAGCAGTTCTTC

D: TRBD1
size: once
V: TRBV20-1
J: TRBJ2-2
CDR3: CSASSPLTGTANTGELFF
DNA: TGCAGTGCTAGTTCTCCCCTTACTGGGACAGCGAACACCGGGGAGCTGTTTTTT

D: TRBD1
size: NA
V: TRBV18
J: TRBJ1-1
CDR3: CASSPTVGGADTEAFF
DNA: TGTGCCAGCTCACCGACGGTAGGGGGCGCGGACACTGAAGCTTTCTTT

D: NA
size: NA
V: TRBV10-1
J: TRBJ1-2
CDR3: CASSGGPGDDYGYTF
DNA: TGCGCCAGCAGTGGGGGACCGGGAGATGACTATGGCTACACCTTC

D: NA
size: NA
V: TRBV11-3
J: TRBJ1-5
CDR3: CASSPGLDGRGSNQPQHF
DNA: TGTGCCAGCAGCCCCGGTTTGGATGGCAGGGGCAGTAATCAGCCCCAGCATTTT

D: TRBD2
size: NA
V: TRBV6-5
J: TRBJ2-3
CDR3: CASSFLAGGADTQYF
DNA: TGTGCCAGCAGCTTTCTAGCGGGGGGGGCAGATACGCAGTATTTT